The source of this TCR beta chain is a study of T cell clonality in common variable immunodeficiency. General observations from the study: CVID subjects shared fewer TCRbeta clones than healthy controls did. Reportedly, TCR beta sequences from common variable immunodeficiency showed fewer deletions and N-nucleotide insertions. CVID subjects had higher TCRbeta clonality than healthy controls, most marked in about a third.

Control and CVID samples contributed equal amounts of genomic DNA. Measured with immunoSEQ multiplex PCR; TCRdb has only the in-frame clones, and not every one. The sample yields about 33,000 clones, without any singletons. CVID meant reduced serum IgG, IgA and/or IgM plus specific antibody deficiency. This clone was seen at least ten times. Its antigen is unknown. The read falls 3 residues short of the CDR3 end, and the missing part is taken from the germline J gene. This CDR3 comprises 13 residues. From germline, CDR1 is SEHNR and CDR2 FQNEAQ (reference sequence). V was pared by 5 bases and J by 7 bases, with 7 bases of the junction left unmatched.

The V and J genes are TRBV7-9 and TRBJ2-5, with 7 bases fitting TRBD2. Sequencing input: peripheral blood mononuclear cells. This TCR was sampled from a human donor with common variable immunodeficiency. The sequenced part of the CDR3 DNA is TGTGCCAGCAGCCCGGGACTAACGGGGACC. Translating it yields CASSPGLTGT. The whole CDR3 protein reads CASSPGLTGTQYF.